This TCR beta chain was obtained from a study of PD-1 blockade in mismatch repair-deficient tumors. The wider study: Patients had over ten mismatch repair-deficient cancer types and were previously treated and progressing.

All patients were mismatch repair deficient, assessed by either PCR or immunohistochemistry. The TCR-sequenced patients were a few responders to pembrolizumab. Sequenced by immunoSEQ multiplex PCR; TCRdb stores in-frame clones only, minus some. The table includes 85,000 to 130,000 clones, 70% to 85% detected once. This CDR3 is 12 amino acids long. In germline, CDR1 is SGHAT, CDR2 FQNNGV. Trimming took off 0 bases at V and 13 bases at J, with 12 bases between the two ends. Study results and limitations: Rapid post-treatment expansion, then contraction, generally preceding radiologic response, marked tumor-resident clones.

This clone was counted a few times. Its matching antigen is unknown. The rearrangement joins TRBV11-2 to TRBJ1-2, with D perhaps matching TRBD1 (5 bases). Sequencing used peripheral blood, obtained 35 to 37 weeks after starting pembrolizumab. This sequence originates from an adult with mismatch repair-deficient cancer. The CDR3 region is CASSLEFPGTTF. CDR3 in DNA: TGTGCCAGCAGCTTAGAGTTCCCAGGGACCACCTTC.